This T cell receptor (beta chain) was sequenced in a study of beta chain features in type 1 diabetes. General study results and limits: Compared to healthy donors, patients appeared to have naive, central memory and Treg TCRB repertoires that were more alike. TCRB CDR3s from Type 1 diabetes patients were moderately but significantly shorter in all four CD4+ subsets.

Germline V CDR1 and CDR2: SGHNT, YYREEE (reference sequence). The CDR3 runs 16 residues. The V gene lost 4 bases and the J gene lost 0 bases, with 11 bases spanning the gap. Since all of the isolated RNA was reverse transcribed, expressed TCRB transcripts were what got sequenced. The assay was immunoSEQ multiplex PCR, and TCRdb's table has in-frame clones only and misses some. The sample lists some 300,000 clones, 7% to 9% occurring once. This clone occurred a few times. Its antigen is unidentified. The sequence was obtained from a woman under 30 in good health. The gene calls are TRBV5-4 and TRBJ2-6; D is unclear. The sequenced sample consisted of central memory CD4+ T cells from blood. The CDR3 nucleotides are TGTGCCAGCAGCCTCCCTGGGGACTCTGGGGCCAACGTCCTGACTTTC. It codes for CASSLPGDSGANVLTF.